Listed below are T cell receptor beta chains from one sample, sequenced in a study of CD8+CD57+ T cells in acquired aplastic anemia. A single record per CDR3 protein comes from TCRdb applying MiXCR to the reads. The sample holds roughly 170,000 distinct CDR3 sequences, about 44% seen once. The specimen sequenced was sorted CD4+, CD8+, or CD8+CD57+ T cells (not recorded which) from PBMCs. These TCRs come from a human donor with aplastic anemia. CDR3s include the opening cysteine and the closing phenylalanine or tryptophan. A D gene is named only where the DNA matches it firmly. Part of the rows lack a size; the others show once, few, many or a class for expanded clones.

>-|TRBD1|13|TRBV29-1|TRBJ1-4
CSVRTGTTEKLFF
TGCAGCGTTCGGACAGGGACGACTGAAAAACTGTTTTTT
>-|-|14|TRBV5-1|TRBJ2-7
CASRDSSGVYEQYF
TGCGCCAGCAGGGATAGCTCGGGTGTGTACGAGCAGTACTTC
>once|TRBD1|16|TRBV10-3|TRBJ2-2
CAISDLGTGGTGELFF
TGTGCCATCAGTGATTTGGGGACAGGAGGGACCGGGGAGCTGTTTTTT
>-|-|10|TRBV29-1|TRBJ2-5
CSVEGETQYF
TGCAGCGTTGAGGGAGAGACCCAGTACTTC
>-|-|14|TRBV29-1|TRBJ1-4
CSVVGQVINEKLFF
TGCAGCGTTGTAGGGCAGGTGATTAATGAAAAACTGTTTTTT
>-|TRBD1|13|TRBV2|TRBJ2-7
CAGGQGTIYEQYF
TGTGCCGGGGGACAGGGAACAATCTACGAGCAGTACTTC
>many|-|11|TRBV4-1|TRBJ2-7
CASSQDHEQYF
TGCGCCAGCAGCCAAGACCACGAGCAGTACTTC
>-|-|13|TRBV7-2|TRBJ1-5
CASSLVGSGTQHF
TGTGCCAGCAGCTTAGTTGGGAGCGGTACGCAGCATTTT
>-|TRBD1|14|TRBV20-1|TRBJ2-7
CSARDPGQGYEQYF
TGCAGTGCTAGAGATCCCGGACAGGGTTACGAGCAGTACTTC
>many|-|13|TRBV2|TRBJ1-3
CASMEGPRNTIYF
TGTGCCAGCATGGAGGGTCCCAGAAACACCATATATTTT
>-|TRBD1|14|TRBV2|TRBJ2-7
CASSETTGGNEQYF
TGTGCCAGCAGTGAAACGACAGGGGGTAACGAGCAGTACTTC
>many|-|17|TRBV20-1|TRBJ1-6
CSASVGGRSSYNSPLHF
TGCAGTGCTAGCGTAGGGGGACGGAGCTCCTATAATTCACCCCTCCACTTT
>-|-|17|TRBV20-1|TRBJ2-7
CSASVEGTRGYTFGQYF
-
>-|-|15|TRBV29-1|TRBJ1-2
CSVEHRGGDLYGYTF
TGCAGCGTTGAACACCGGGGCGGTGACCTTTATGGCTACACCTTC
>-|TRBD1|15|TRBV4-3|TRBJ1-2
CASSQGQGDNYGYTF
TGCGCCAGCAGCCAAGGACAGGGTGATAACTATGGCTACACCTTC
>many|-|15|TRBV6-4|TRBJ2-3
CASSDSGRVADTQYF
TGTGCCAGCAGTGACTCAGGCAGGGTCGCAGATACGCAGTATTTT
>-|TRBD2|16|TRBV10-3|TRBJ2-3
CAISDPGSGGTDTQYF
TGTGCCATCAGTGACCCGGGAAGCGGGGGGACAGATACGCAGTATTTT
>many|-|13|TRBV20-1|TRBJ1-4
CSAREGVVEKLFF
TGCAGTGCTAGAGAGGGTGTTGTAGAAAAACTGTTTTTT
>few|TRBD1|13|TRBV5-1|TRBJ1-1
CASSSGQGTEAFF
TGCGCCAGCAGCTCCGGACAGGGGACTGAAGCTTTCTTT
>-|-|18|TRBV11-2|TRBJ2-2
CASSLGGDLKQITGELFF
TGTGCCAGCAGCTTAGGGGGGGACTTAAAACAGATCACCGGGGAGCTGTTTTTT
>few|TRBD1|14|TRBV15|TRBJ2-7
CATSRTGTGSEQYF
TGTGCCACCAGCAGGACCGGGACAGGTAGCGAGCAGTACTTC
>-|-|16|TRBV12-3/TRBV12-4|TRBJ1-5
CASSSIGTGSNQPQHF
TGTGCCAGCAGTTCTATAGGAACAGGGAGCAATCAGCCCCAGCATTTT
>many|-|16|TRBV5-5|TRBJ1-6
CASSLARGGRNSPLHF
TGTGCCAGCAGCTTGGCCAGGGGCGGAAGGAATTCACCCCTCCACTTT
>many|-|15|TRBV19|TRBJ1-4
CASSIRAGGGEKLFF
TGTGCCAGTAGTATTCGGGCTGGGGGAGGTGAAAAACTGTTTTTT
>-|TRBD1|14|TRBV2|TRBJ2-7
CASSYNRDSDEQYF
TGTGCCAGCAGTTACAACCGGGACAGTGACGAGCAGTACTTC